The TCR beta chain described here comes from a study of blood T cell repertoires in COVID-19. Study information: Sites across the United States, Italy and Spain contributed samples from acute and convalescent COVID-19. Sample material is recorded as cDNA or gDNA derived from T cells, B-cell-depleted T cells, or PBMCs.

Per the authors' pipeline: Researchers report that nucleated cell counts were estimated from reference gene primer amplification. Method: immunoSEQ multiplex PCR; TCRdb's copy keeps in-frame clones and lacks some. The D gene and trimming were derived from the DNA, and the V and J assignments and clone size from that table. The data contain about 240,000 clones, about nine tenths of them singletons. Germline CDR1 and CDR2: ENHRY and SYGVKD. There are 14 residues in the CDR3. V shed 7 bases and J 2 bases; nucleotides not matched to a gene: 7. This TCR was sampled from a man in his sixties who had recovered from COVID-19. V is TRBV10-3 and J is TRBJ1-1; 7 bases agree with TRBD1. The sequenced sample consisted of peripheral blood. In DNA form, the CDR3 reads TGTGCCATCACCTCCGGGACAGAAAACACTGAAGCTTTCTTT. Amino acids: CAITSGTENTEAFF.